The count of the clone carrying this T cell receptor beta chain is one. Its target is unknown. At one boundary the junction diverges from the germline segment, which might be a read error. The CDR3 is 14 amino acids. Germline V gives CDR1 SQVTM, CDR2 ANQGSEA. A modified ARM-PCR protocol with three rounds of nested PCR amplified TCRbeta. From the multiplex PCR reads, TCRdb called clonotypes with MiXCR, one entry per CDR3 protein. The repertoire has tens of thousands of distinct CDR3 sequences, 65% to 85% of them found once; the top ten carry around half. The sample comes from a study of tumor and adjacent non-tumor tissue in lung cancer. For the study at large: Patients comprised some eleven adenocarcinoma, 2 squamous cell carcinoma and 1 small cell lung cancer.

Study observations and caveats: Normal lung showed higher cumulative top 100 clone frequency than tumor. Tumor tissue had significantly higher TCR diversity than normal lung.

No cell sorting was done before RNA was extracted from the tissue. The normal lung tissue was taken more than 3 cm from the tumor edge. The J gene is TRBJ2-3, the V gene TRBV29-1; TRBD2 matches at 9 bases. The sequenced material came from distant non-tumor lung tissue. The TCR comes from a man in his sixties with non-small cell lung cancer. The CDR3 spells CSVAGTSSADTHYF. CDR3 bases: TGCAGCGTGGCCGGGACTAGCAGCGCAGATACGCATTATTTT.